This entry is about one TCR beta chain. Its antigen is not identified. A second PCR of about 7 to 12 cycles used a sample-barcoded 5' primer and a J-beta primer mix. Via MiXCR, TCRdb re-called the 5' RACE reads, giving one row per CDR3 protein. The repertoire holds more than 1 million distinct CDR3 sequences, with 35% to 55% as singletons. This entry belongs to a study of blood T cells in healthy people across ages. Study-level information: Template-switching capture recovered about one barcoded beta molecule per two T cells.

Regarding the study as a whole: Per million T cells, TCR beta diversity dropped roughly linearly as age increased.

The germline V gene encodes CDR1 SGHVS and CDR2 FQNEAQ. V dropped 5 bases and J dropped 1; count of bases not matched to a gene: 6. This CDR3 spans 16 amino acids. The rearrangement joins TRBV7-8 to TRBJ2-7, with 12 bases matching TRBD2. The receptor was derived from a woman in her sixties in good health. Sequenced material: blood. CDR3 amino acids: CASSVDGTSGSYEQYF. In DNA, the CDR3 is TGTGCCAGCAGCGTAGACGGGACTAGCGGGTCCTACGAGCAGTACTTC.